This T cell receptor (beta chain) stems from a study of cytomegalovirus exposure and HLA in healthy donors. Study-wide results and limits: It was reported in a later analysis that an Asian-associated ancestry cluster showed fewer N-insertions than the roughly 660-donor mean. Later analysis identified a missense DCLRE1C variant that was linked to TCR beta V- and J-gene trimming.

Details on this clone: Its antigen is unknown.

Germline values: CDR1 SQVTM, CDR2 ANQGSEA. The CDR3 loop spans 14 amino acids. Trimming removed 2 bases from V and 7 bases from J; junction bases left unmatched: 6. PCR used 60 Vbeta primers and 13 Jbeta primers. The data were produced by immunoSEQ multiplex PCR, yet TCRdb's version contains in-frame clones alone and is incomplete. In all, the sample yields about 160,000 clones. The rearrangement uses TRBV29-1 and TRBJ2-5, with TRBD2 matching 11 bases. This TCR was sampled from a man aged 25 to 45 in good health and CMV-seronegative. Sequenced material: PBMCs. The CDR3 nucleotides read TGCAGCGTTGAAACTAGCGGGAGCCTAGGGACCCAGTACTTC. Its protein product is CSVETSGSLGTQYF.